The TCR beta chain described here comes from a study of blood T cell repertoires in COVID-19. Overall study: Specimens from acute and convalescent COVID-19 originated in the United States, Italy and Spain. In each case, the material was cDNA or gDNA derived from T cells, B-cell-depleted T cells, or PBMCs.

V dropped 10 bases and J dropped 3; count of bases not matched to a gene: 10. The germline V gene has CDR1 MDHEN and CDR2 SYDVKM. The CDR3 covers 15 residues. How the authors handled the data: Nucleated cell counts were estimated from reference gene primer amplification. Repertoires were generated with immunoSEQ multiplex PCR, while TCRdb's copy carries only in-frame clones and drops some. Clonal size and the V and J genes are those of that table, whereas D and trimming came from the DNA. The data contain tens of thousands of clones, roughly nine tenths of them singletons. The rearrangement joins TRBV28 to TRBJ2-3; 10 nucleotides align to TRBD1. Input material: peripheral blood. The sequence was collected from a man aged 50-60 years with active COVID-19. The CDR3 protein is CATNAGQGTTDTQYF. Here the CDR3 DNA reads TGTGCCACCAACGCGGGACAGGGGACTACAGATACGCAGTATTTT. Using reference TRBV28 and TRBJ2-3 for the parts outside the CDR3, the full variable domain is DVKVTQSSRYLVKRTGEKVFLECVQDMDHENMFWYRQDPGLGLRLIYFSYDVKMKEKGDIPEGYSVSREKKERFSLILESASTNQTSMYLCATNAGQGTTDTQYFGPGTRLTVL.